These 5 T cell receptor beta chains originate from one sample sequenced in a study of blood T cell repertoires in COVID-19. The data were produced by immunoSEQ multiplex PCR, yet TCRdb's version contains in-frame clones alone and is incomplete. The table shows under 150,000 clones, with approximately 80% occurring only once. Specimen: PBMCs or T cells enriched from blood (not recorded which). These receptors were taken from a woman aged 40 to 55 who had recovered from COVID-19.

This chain links TRBV6-5 with TRBJ1-5, with D unresolved. Trimming cost V 0 bases and J 7 bases, with 10 bases left between them. Germline CDR1 MNHEY, CDR2 SVGAGI. The CDR3 totals 14 residues. The CDR3 loop is CASSYSILWQPQHF. Here the CDR3 DNA reads TGTGCCAGCAGTTACTCGATACTGTGGCAGCCCCAGCATTTT.

This clone occurred a few times. The chain combines TRBV5-1 with TRBJ1-1; the D is unclear. The germline gives CDR1 SGHRS, CDR2 YFSETQ. There are 16 residues in the CDR3. The V end lost 1 base, the J end lost 1 base, and 14 bases lay between the germline ends. The CDR3 bases are TGCGCCAGCAGCTTGCTTAGTGGTTCGGGGAACACTGAAGCTTTCTTT. Residues: CASSLLSGSGNTEAFF.

V usage is TRBV18 and J usage is TRBJ2-7, with a tentative D call TRBD2 (5 bases). Germline CDR1 reads KGHSH; CDR2 reads LQKENI. CDR3 length equals 13 residues. V was pared by 3 bases and J by 4 bases, with 10 bases between. CDR3 DNA sequence: TGTGCCAGCTCACCCTCGGCGGGTTACGAGCAGTACTTC. This gives the protein CASSPSAGYEQYF. Full variable domain (missing parts from reference TRBV18 and TRBJ2-7): NAGVMQNPRHLVRRRGQEARLRCSPMKGHSHVYWYRQLPEEGLKFMVYLQKENIIDESGMPKERFSAEFPKEGPSILRIQQVVRGDSAAYFCASSPSAGYEQYFGPGTRLTVT.

The J gene is TRBJ2-3, the V gene TRBV5-4; D may be TRBD1 (5 bases). V shed 4 bases and J shed 1 base, with 13 bases lying between them. Germline V gene data show CDR1 as SGHNT and CDR2 as YYREEE (reference sequence). The CDR3 runs to 15 residues. This CDR3 is CASSPWSRGTDTQYF. CDR3 nucleotides: TGTGCCAGCAGCCCCTGGTCCAGGGGCACAGATACGCAGTATTTT.

This clone was found once. The genes are TRBV29-1 and TRBJ2-5, with D hard to call. V dropped 3 bases and J dropped 9 bases, with 17 bases sitting between them. Germline loops: CDR1 SQVTM, CDR2 ANQGSEA. The CDR3 is made up of 13 amino acids. This CDR3 is CSVEGRRREAQYF. CDR3 DNA sequence: TGCAGCGTTGAGGGTAGACGTCGTGAGGCCCAGTACTTC.